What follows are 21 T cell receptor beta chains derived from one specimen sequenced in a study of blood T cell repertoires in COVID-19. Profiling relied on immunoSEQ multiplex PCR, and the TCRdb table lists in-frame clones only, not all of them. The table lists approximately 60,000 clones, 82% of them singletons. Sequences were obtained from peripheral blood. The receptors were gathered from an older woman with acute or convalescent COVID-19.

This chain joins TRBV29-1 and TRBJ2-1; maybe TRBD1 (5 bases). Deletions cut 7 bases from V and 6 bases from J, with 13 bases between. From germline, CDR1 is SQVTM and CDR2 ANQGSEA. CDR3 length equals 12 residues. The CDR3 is CSARAQGNEQFF. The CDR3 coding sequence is TGCAGCGCCCGGGCCCAGGGCAATGAGCAGTTCTTC.

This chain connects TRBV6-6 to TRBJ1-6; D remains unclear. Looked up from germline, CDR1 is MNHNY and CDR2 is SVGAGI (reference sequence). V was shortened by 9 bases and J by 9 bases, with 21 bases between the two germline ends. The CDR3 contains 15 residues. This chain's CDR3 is CASGPGGLQSSPLHF. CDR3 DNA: TGTGCCAGTGGCCCCGGAGGGCTCCAATCTTCACCCCTCCACTTT.

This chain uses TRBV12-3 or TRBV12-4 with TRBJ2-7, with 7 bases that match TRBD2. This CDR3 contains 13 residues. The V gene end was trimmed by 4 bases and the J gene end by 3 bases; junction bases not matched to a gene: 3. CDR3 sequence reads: CASSWASGYEQYF. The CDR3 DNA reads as TGTGCCAGCAGTTGGGCTAGCGGCTACGAGCAGTACTTC.

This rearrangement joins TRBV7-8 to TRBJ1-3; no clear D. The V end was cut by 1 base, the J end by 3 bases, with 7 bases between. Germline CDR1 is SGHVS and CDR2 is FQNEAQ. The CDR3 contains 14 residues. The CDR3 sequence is CASSLEVYGNTIYF. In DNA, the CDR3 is TGTGCCAGCAGCTTAGAAGTCTATGGAAACACCATATATTTT.

DNA of the CDR3: TGTGCCAGCAGCCTCCAGAGGGACTACTCCTACGAGCAGTACTTC. Translated, it gives CASSLQRDYSYEQYF. The gene calls are TRBV4-2 and TRBJ2-7; 7 bases align to TRBD2. The CDR3 is 15 residues long. Unmatched junction bases numbered 6, after V lost 4 bases and J lost 0 bases. CDR1 is LGHNA and CDR2 is YNFKEQ in the germline V gene.

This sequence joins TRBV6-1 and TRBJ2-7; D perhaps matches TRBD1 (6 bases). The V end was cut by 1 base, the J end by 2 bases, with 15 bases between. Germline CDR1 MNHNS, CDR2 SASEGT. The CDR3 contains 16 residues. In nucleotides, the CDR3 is TGTGCCAGCAGTGAAGGATTATTGACAGGCGCCTACGAGCAGTACTTC. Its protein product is CASSEGLLTGAYEQYF.

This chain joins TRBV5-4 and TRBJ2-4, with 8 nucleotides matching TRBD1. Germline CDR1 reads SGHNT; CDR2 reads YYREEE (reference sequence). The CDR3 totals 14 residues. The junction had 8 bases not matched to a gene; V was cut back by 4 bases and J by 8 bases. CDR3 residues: CASSQGQAADIQYF. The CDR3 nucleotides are TGTGCCAGCAGCCAGGGACAGGCGGCGGACATTCAGTACTTC.

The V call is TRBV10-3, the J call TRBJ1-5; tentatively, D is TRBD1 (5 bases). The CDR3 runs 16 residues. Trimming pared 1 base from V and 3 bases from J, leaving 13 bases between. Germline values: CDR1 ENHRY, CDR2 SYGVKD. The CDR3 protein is CAISEFDSLDNQPQHF. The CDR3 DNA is TGTGCCATCAGTGAGTTTGACAGTTTAGACAATCAGCCCCAGCATTTT.

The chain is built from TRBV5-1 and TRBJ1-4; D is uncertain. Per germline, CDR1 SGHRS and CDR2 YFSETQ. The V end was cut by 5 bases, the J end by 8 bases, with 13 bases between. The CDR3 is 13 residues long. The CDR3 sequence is CASRLGEGEKLFF. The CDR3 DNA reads TGCGCCAGCAGACTTGGTGAGGGAGAAAAACTGTTTTTT.

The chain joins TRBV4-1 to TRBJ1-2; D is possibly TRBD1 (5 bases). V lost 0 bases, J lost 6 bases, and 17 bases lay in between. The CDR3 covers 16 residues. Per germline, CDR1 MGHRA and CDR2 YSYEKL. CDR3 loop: CASSQDPGVGEDGYTF. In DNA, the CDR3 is TGCGCCAGCAGCCAAGATCCGGGGGTCGGGGAGGATGGCTACACCTTC.

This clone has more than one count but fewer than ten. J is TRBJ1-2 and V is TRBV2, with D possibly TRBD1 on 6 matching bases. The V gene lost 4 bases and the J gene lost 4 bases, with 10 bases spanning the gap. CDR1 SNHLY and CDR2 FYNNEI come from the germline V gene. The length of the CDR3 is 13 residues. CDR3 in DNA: TGTGCCAGCAGTGGGAACAGGGTCTATGGCTACACCTTC. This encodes CASSGNRVYGYTF.

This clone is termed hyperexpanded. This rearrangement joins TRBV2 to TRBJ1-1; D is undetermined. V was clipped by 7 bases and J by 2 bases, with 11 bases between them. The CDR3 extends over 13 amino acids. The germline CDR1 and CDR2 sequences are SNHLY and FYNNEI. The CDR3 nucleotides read TGTGCCAGCACGATCTATCCCAACACTGAAGCTTTCTTT. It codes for CASTIYPNTEAFF.

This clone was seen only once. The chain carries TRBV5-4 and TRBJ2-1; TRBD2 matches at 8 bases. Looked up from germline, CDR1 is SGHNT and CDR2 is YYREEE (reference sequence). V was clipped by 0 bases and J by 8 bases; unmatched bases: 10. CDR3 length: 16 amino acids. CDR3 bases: TGTGCCAGCAGCTTGGCGAGGGGCGGGGGGTCGGATGAGCAGTTCTTC. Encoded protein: CASSLARGGGSDEQFF.

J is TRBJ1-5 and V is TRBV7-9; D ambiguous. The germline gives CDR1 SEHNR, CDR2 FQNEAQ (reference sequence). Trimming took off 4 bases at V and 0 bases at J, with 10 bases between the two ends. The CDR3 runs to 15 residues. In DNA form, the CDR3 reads TGTGCCAGCAGCTCAGAGGGATTTAGCAATCAGCCCCAGCATTTT. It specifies CASSSEGFSNQPQHF.

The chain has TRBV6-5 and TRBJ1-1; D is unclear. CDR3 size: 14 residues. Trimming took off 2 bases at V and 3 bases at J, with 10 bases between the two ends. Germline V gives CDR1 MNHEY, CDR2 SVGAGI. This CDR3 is CASSYEGSDTEAFF. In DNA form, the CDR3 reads TGTGCCAGCAGTTACGAGGGATCGGACACTGAAGCTTTCTTT.

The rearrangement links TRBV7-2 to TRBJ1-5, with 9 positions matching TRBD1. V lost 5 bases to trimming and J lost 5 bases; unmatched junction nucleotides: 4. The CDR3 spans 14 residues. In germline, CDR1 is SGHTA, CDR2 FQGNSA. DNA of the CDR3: TGTGCCAGCAGCAACAGGGGGCTTGATCAGCCCCAGCATTTT. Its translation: CASSNRGLDQPQHF.

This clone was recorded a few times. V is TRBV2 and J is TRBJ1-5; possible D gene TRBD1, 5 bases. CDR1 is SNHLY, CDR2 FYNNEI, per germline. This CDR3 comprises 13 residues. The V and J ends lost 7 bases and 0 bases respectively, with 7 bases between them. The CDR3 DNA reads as TGTGCCAGCAAGGGGAATAGCAATCAGCCCCAGCATTTT. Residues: CASKGNSNQPQHF.

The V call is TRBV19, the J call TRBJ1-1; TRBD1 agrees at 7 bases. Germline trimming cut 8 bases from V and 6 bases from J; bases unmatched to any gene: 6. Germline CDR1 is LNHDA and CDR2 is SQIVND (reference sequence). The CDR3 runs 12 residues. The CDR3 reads CASGGTVPEAFF. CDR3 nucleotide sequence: TGTGCCAGTGGTGGGACAGTCCCTGAAGCTTTCTTT.

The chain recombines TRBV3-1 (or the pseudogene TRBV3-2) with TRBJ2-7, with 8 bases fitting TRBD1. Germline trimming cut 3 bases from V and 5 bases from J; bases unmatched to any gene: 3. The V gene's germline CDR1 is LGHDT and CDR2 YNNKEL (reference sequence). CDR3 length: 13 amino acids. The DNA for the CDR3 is TGTGCCAGCAGCCAGAGGACAGGGAACGAGCAGTACTTC. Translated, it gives CASSQRTGNEQYF.

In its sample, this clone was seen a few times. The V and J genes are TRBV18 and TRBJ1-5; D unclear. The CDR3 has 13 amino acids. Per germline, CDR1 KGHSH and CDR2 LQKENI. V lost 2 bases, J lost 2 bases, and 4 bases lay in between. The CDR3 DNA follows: TGTGCCAGCTCACCATCGGGCAATCAGCCCCAGCATTTT. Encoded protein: CASSPSGNQPQHF.

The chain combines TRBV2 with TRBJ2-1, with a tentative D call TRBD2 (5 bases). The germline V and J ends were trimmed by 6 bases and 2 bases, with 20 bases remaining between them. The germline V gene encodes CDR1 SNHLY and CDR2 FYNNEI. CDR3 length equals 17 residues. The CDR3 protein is CASSRSIHRGTYNEQFF. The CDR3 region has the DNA TGTGCCAGCAGCCGCTCTATCCACCGGGGTACCTACAATGAGCAGTTCTTC.